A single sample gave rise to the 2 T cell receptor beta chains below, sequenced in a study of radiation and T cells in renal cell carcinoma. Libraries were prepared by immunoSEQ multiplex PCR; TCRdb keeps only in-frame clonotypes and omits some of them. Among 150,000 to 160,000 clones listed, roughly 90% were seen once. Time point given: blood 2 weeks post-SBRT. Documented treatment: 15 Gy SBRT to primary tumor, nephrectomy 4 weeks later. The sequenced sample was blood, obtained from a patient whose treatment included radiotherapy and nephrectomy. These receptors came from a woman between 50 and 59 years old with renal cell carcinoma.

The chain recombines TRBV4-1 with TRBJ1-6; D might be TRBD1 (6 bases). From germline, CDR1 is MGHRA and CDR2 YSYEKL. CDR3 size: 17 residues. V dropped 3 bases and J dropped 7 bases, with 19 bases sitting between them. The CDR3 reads CASSQTPDRIRNSPLHF. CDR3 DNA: TGCGCCAGCAGCCAGACTCCGGACAGAATTCGGAATTCACCCCTCCACTTT.

The CDR3 region is CASSSLGLRGYPPDTQYF. In nucleotides, the CDR3 is TGTGCCAGCAGCTCCCTAGGGCTTCGAGGGTATCCACCAGATACGCAGTATTTT. V and J are TRBV11-2 and TRBJ2-3; D is perhaps TRBD2 (5 bases). CDR3 length: 18 residues. Germline V gives CDR1 SGHAT, CDR2 FQNNGV. V was cut by 4 bases and J by 4 bases, with 24 bases left in between.